This T cell receptor beta chain was recorded in a study of radiation and T cells in renal cell carcinoma. Regarding the study as a whole: Compared with controls, irradiated tumors had more, larger dominant CDR3 motifs.

The ends were cut back, 10 bases at V and 0 bases at J, with 7 bases in the middle. CDR1 and CDR2 from the germline V gene are SNHLY and FYNNEI. CDR3 length equals 12 residues. This table comes from immunoSEQ multiplex PCR, and its TCRdb copy is limited to in-frame clones, with some not included. Of roughly 13,000 clones in the sample, roughly three fifths were seen once. On this clone: As yet, its antigen is unknown.

As to treatment: treatment-naive control, cytoreductive nephrectomy. Clear cell pathology was present in this patient's renal cell carcinoma. Specimen: tumor tissue, collected from a patient whose treatment was nephrectomy without radiotherapy. The sequence was obtained from a man aged 50-60 years with renal cell carcinoma. This chain links TRBV2 with TRBJ1-5, with a tentative D call TRBD1 (6 bases). CDR3: CATGDSNQPQHF. In DNA, the CDR3 is TGTGCCACAGGGGATAGCAATCAGCCCCAGCATTTT.